A single sample is the source of the 11 T cell receptor beta chains below, sequenced in a study of beta chain features in type 1 diabetes. The study, taken as a whole, reports: Shorter TCRB CDR3s, moderately but significantly so, marked every one of the four CD4+ subsets in Type 1 diabetes patients.

The whole isolated RNA underwent reverse transcription, so sequencing captured expressed TCRB transcripts. Repertoires were generated with immunoSEQ multiplex PCR, while TCRdb's copy carries only in-frame clones and drops some. The sample lists 640,000 or so clones, more than 12% occurring once. These receptors' targets are unknown. The sequencing sample was made of naive CD4+ T cells from blood. These receptors were collected from a man aged 18 to 29 with type 1 diabetes.

The chain recombines TRBV29-1 with TRBJ1-1, with 7 bases aligning to TRBD1. Germline assignment: CDR1 SQVTM and CDR2 ANQGSEA. The length of the CDR3 is 15 residues. The V and J ends lost 5 bases and 2 bases, in that order; junction bases with no gene match: 11. CDR3 loop: CSVKGTVLHNTEAFF. The DNA for the CDR3 is TGCAGCGTTAAAGGGACAGTTCTCCATAACACTGAAGCTTTCTTT.

The chain links TRBV5-4 to TRBJ1-4; possibly TRBD1 for D (5 bases). The germline gives CDR1 SGHNT, CDR2 YYREEE (reference sequence). Trimming shortened V by 5 bases and J by 8 bases, and 16 bases separated the two germline ends. The CDR3 is made up of 14 amino acids. The CDR3 DNA follows: TGTGCCAGCAGTTCTCAGGGTCTTGAGGAAAAACTGTTTTTT. Translating it yields CASSSQGLEEKLFF.

This clone was counted only a few times. V is TRBV7-2 and J is TRBJ2-3; tentatively, D is TRBD2 (6 bases). The germline V gene encodes CDR1 SGHTA and CDR2 FQGNSA. V was clipped by 5 bases and J by 2 bases, with 11 bases between them. CDR3 length equals 14 residues. DNA for the CDR3: TGTGCCAGCAGCACCCCGGGACTCACAGATACGCAGTATTTT. As protein: CASSTPGLTDTQYF.

This clone was picked up a small number of times. CDR3 bases: TGTGCCAGCAGTGAATCAGGAGGCGGGCCCCAGCATTTT. Translating it yields CASSESGGGPQHF. V is TRBV25-1 and J is TRBJ1-5; D ambiguous. The CDR3 extends over 13 amino acids. Per the germline V gene, CDR1 is MGHDK and CDR2 is SYGVNS. Deletions cut 1 base from V and 9 bases from J, with 10 bases between. Using reference TRBV25-1 and TRBJ1-5 for the parts outside the CDR3, the full variable domain is EADIYQTPRYLVIGTGKKITLECSQTMGHDKMYWYQQDPGMELHLIHYSYGVNSTEKGDLSSESTVSRIRTEHFPLTLESARPSHTSQYLCASSESGGGPQHFGDGTRLSIL.

This clone has only a few counts. J is TRBJ2-3 and V is TRBV29-1; 10 bases line up with TRBD2. The V segment lost 8 bases and the J segment 3 bases; nucleotides outside the gene matches: 11. Germline assignment: CDR1 SQVTM and CDR2 ANQGSEA. CDR3 length equals 15 residues. The CDR3 sequence: CSLSRLAGVTDTQYF. CDR3 nucleotide sequence: TGCAGCCTTTCGAGGCTAGCGGGAGTAACAGATACGCAGTATTTT.

The chain is built from TRBV5-1 and TRBJ2-5; tentative D call: TRBD1 (6 bases). The V end was cut by 3 bases, the J end by 1 base, with 16 bases between. The CDR3 has 16 residues. Germline CDR1 is SGHRS and CDR2 is YFSETQ. The CDR3 DNA sequence: TGCGCCAGCAGCTCTCTACAAGGACAGTTCCAAGAGACCCAGTACTTC. As protein: CASSSLQGQFQETQYF.

This clone was counted a few times. V usage is TRBV9 and J usage is TRBJ2-1; 7 nucleotides line up with TRBD2. Germline V gives CDR1 SGDLS, CDR2 YYNGEE. The CDR3 is 15 residues long. V trimming: 4 bases; J trimming: 2 bases; junction bases outside the gene matches: 6. CDR3 in amino acids: CASSPSGGPYNEQFF. The CDR3 nucleotides read TGTGCCAGCAGCCCTAGCGGCGGGCCCTACAATGAGCAGTTCTTC.

This rearrangement joins TRBV28 to TRBJ1-5; D is perhaps TRBD1 (5 bases). Germline V lookup: CDR1 MDHEN, CDR2 SYDVKM. This CDR3 region has 14 residues. V was cut by 7 bases and J by 7 bases, with 17 bases left in between. As DNA, the CDR3 is TGTGCCAGCATGGGGACCCCCTGGGGACAGCCCCAGCATTTT. Translating gives CASMGTPWGQPQHF.

This sequence joins TRBV29-1 and TRBJ2-1; D possibly corresponds to TRBD1 (5 bases). Germline lookup yields CDR1 SQVTM and CDR2 ANQGSEA. This CDR3 comprises 13 residues. V shed 3 bases and J shed 9 bases, with 15 bases lying between them. The DNA of the CDR3 is TGCAGCGTTGATCGGCAGGGCATCGGTGAGCAGTTCTTC. Protein sequence: CSVDRQGIGEQFF.

This clone showed up just a few times. The chain couples TRBV5-1 to TRBJ2-4; 8 nucleotides align to TRBD1. This CDR3 spans 14 amino acids. The germline CDR1 and CDR2 sequences are SGHRS and YFSETQ. V trimming: 3 bases; J trimming: 5 bases; junction bases outside the gene matches: 4. The CDR3 loop is CASSSGQVENIQYF. The CDR3 region has the DNA TGCGCCAGCAGCTCGGGACAGGTCGAAAACATTCAGTACTTC.

This clone was found a few times. The chain employs TRBV7-9 and TRBJ2-5; perhaps TRBD1 as D (6 bases). CDR1 SEHNR and CDR2 FQNEAQ come from the germline V gene (reference sequence). V lost 5 bases to trimming and J lost 2 bases, with 12 bases between them. The CDR3 totals 14 residues. In DNA, the CDR3 is TGTGCCAGCAGCCACGAGGACAGACAAGAGACCCAGTACTTC. Amino acid sequence: CASSHEDRQETQYF.